This T cell receptor beta chain derives from a study of T cells in Graves' hyperthyroidism and ophthalmopathy. In this sample, this clonotype turned up many times. V lost 4 bases to trimming and J lost 0 bases, with 10 bases between them. Per germline, CDR1 PRHDT and CDR2 FYEKMQ (reference sequence). CDR3 length: 16 amino acids. Amplification of TCR beta CDR3 regions was performed using RNA transcripts as template. An initial round of RT-PCR targeting the TCR CDR3 relied on the HTBI primer set. TCRdb reprocessed the multiplex PCR reads via MiXCR and lists one record per CDR3 protein. The table lists roughly 530,000 distinct CDR3 sequences, 17% of them singletons, with roughly 15% in the top ten. Based on clinical symptoms, serum thyroxine and TRAb, thyroid ultrasound and orbital computed tomography, diagnoses were reached.

The V and J genes are TRBV13 and TRBJ2-6; D is ambiguous. The sequence came from a woman aged 18-35 years with Graves' ophthalmopathy. Sequenced: blood. Here the CDR3 DNA reads TGTGCCAGCAGCTCTACATTCCCCTCTGGGGCCAACGTCCTGACTTTC. This sequence encodes CASSSTFPSGANVLTF.